These T cell receptor beta chains were read from a single sample in a study of neurological immune-mediated disorders. TCRdb ran MiXCR on the 5' RACE reads and lists one entry per CDR3 protein. The sample includes under 50,000 distinct CDR3 sequences, about 12% of them seen just once. Sequencing was carried out using PBMCs. The receptor source for this set is a male donor with HTLV-1-associated myelopathy (HAM/TSP). Each CDR3 is given with its conserved first and last residue. The order of the fields is clone size, V gene, J gene, CDR3 protein. Rows may omit the clone size; those that give it use once, few, many or a size class.

NA	TRBV12-3/TRBV12-4	TRBJ1-2	CASSLAQGSGYTF
many	TRBV6-5	TRBJ1-3	CASRRQGHDGNTIYF
many	TRBV6-2/TRBV6-3	TRBJ1-5	CASSSDRGYSNQPQHF
many	TRBV7-9	TRBJ1-5	CASTISAGVVNQPQHF
many	TRBV7-8	TRBJ2-2	CASSLAILAGVAGELFF
NA	TRBV20-1	TRBJ2-1	CSANGGSGIMNEQFF
few	TRBV10-1	TRBJ1-1	CASSEKGGRAFF
many	TRBV5-1	TRBJ2-6	CASSFADGANVLTF
many	TRBV10-3	TRBJ2-7	CAISDERGSYEQYF
many	TRBV5-1	TRBJ2-7	CASSPTGQLYEQYF
many	TRBV7-2	TRBJ2-1	CASSSSSNEQFF